This TCR beta chain emerged from a study of monozygotic twins with inflammatory bowel disease (dated by TCRdb to the late 2010s). Context from the whole study: In total, approximately 30 monozygotic twin pairs made up the full study: 19 Danish pairs, all IBD-discordant, plus nine German pairs, of which four were IBD-concordant and five were IBD-discordant. Each individual had, on average, about 151 000 unique TCRalpha sequences and 181 000 unique TCRbeta sequences available for analysis. Within discordant pairs, disease-associated traits were sought mainly by comparing IBD patients with their genetically identical healthy co-twins.

Points the paper makes about the study in general: The results gave no support for a single strong signal or clonotype linked to IBD. Differing immunosuppressive treatments among patients may have added background noise and inter-individual variability to the repertoires. The analysis was unable to tell apart different T cell subtypes. Repertoire similarity did not differ between concordant and discordant twins, which could be due to limited statistical power. Fewer clonotypes were shared with other individuals by IBD patients than by healthy twins, most markedly in patients showing signs of disease activity. TCRbeta repertoire diversity, by inverse Simpson index, was decreased in IBD patients compared with their healthy co-twins.

From each donor, an approximately 2.5 ml peripheral blood sample was drawn into PAXgene tubes and stored at -80 degrees C. Without T cell sorting, total RNA was isolated from whole blood using the PAXgene blood miRNA kit on an automated QIAcube. Deep TCRalpha and TCRbeta repertoire profiling with unique molecular barcoding was performed on peripheral blood of monozygotic twin pairs concordant or discordant for inflammatory bowel disease. For every twin pair, smoking habits were documented, and each individual was categorised as a current, former or never smoker. Sequences SGHRS (CDR1) and YFSETQ (CDR2) are obtained from the germline V gene. Including the terminal cysteine and phenylalanine, the CDR3 comprises 17 residues. No DNA sequence is on record. About this clonotype: Its antigen is not yet known.

Libraries were built with 5' RACE. The input for every TCR library was roughly 3,200 ng of total RNA. For each sample, cDNA synthesis was carried out in eight separate reactions using SMARTScribe reverse transcriptase. Unique molecular identifiers containing a 6-nucleotide sample barcode were introduced through template switching during cDNA synthesis. TCRalpha and TCRbeta cDNA was amplified by two nested PCRs of approximately 16 and 10 cycles, with bead purification after each PCR. Before amplification, cDNA was treated with uracil DNA-glycosylase and purified using the QIAquick PCR purification kit. The second PCR was the step at which Illumina TruSeq-compatible adapters and sample-specific barcodes were added. TapeStation and Qubit were used to check library quality and concentration, and 4 to 6.5 ng of each library went into the pool. Sequencing of pooled libraries was carried out on an Illumina HiSeq2500 single-index Rapid Run using 2 x 100 bp reads and custom sequencing primers. The authors processed their data as follows. UMI-based consensus assembly with MiGEC version 1.2.6 was used to correct PCR and sequencing errors. V(D)J alignment, clonotype assembly and CDR3 extraction were performed with MiXCR version 2.1.1. Normalisation of gene usage, clonotype sharing and MAIT/NKT TCR abundance was achieved by analysing the top 1000, 10 000 and 20 000 clonotypes per sample. After downsampling to 27 000 UMIs, diversity was calculated as the inverse Simpson index using the vegan R package. Paired Mann-Whitney U tests were applied to discordant twin pairs, with Benjamini-Hochberg correction for multiple testing. Reads reprocessed by TCRdb are summarized as one entry per CDR3 protein sequence, and DNA is absent. None of the V and J calls come from the authors' own analysis; TCRdb made them. The table for this sample lists approximately 400,000 distinct CDR3 sequences. Clones ranked in the top ten supply approximately 2.4% of the sample.

The sample taken for sequencing was blood. The rearranged segments are TRBV5-1 and TRBJ1-3; as DNA is missing, the TRBD1 call by TCRdb cannot be tested. This receptor was obtained from a human donor with ulcerative colitis or Crohn's disease, or a healthy co-twin of an affected twin (not recorded which). The encoded CDR3 is CASSLGPQGFSGNTIYF.